The 8 T cell receptor beta chains listed next were all sequenced from one sample in a study of cytomegalovirus exposure and HLA in healthy donors. Generated by immunoSEQ multiplex PCR, the TCRdb table keeps only in-frame clones and is missing some. The profile shows hundreds of thousands of clones, less than 95% of them singletons. Material: PBMCs. The receptors originated from a woman in her thirties in good health and CMV-seronegative.

This clone showed up just once. This rearrangement joins TRBV2 to TRBJ2-5, with 11 bases identical to TRBD2. CDR3 length: 14 amino acids. Germline V gives CDR1 SNHLY, CDR2 FYNNEI. After removal of 6 bases from V and 1 base from J, the junction contained 1 base not matched to a gene. CDR3 protein: CASRTSGIQETQYF. Here the CDR3 DNA reads TGTGCCAGCAGGACTAGCGGGATCCAAGAGACCCAGTACTTC.

The sample holds one count of this clone. The rearrangement links TRBV6-6 to TRBJ2-7; D is undetermined. Between the trimmed V and J ends, which lost 4 bases and 5 bases, there was a span of 15 bases. The CDR3 spans 14 residues. Germline CDR1 reads MNHNY; CDR2 reads SVGAGI (reference sequence). The CDR3 is CASSSRAIPHEQYF. The CDR3 coding sequence is TGTGCCAGCAGTTCCCGGGCCATACCCCACGAGCAGTACTTC.

The rearrangement uses TRBV4-2 and TRBJ1-1; D is undetermined. Germline loops: CDR1 LGHNA, CDR2 YNFKEQ. This CDR3 spans 16 amino acids. V lost 2 bases to trimming and J lost 1 base, with 14 bases between them. The CDR3 DNA reads as TGTGCCAGCAGCCAAAAGATAGGGCCAGCGAACACTGAAGCTTTCTTT. Protein: CASSQKIGPANTEAFF.

The V gene is TRBV2, the J gene TRBJ2-5; the D gene is possibly TRBD2 (5 bases). The CDR3 covers 12 residues. The ends were cut back, 6 bases at V and 2 bases at J, with 7 bases in the middle. Looked up from germline, CDR1 is SNHLY and CDR2 is FYNNEI. CDR3 nucleotides: TGTGCCAGCAGAGCGGCACAAGAGACCCAGTACTTC. Translated: CASRAAQETQYF. The entire variable domain, with the rest obtained from reference TRBV2 and TRBJ2-5, is as follows: EPEVTQTPSHQVTQMGQEVILRCVPISNHLYFYWYRQILGQKVEFLVSFYNNEISEKSEIFDDQFSVERPDGSNFTLKIRSTKLEDSAMYFCASRAAQETQYFGPGTRLLVL.

The chain employs TRBV2 and TRBJ2-1, with D uncertain. CDR3 length equals 15 residues. The V gene lost 4 bases and the J gene lost 7 bases, with 17 bases spanning the gap. From germline, CDR1 is SNHLY and CDR2 FYNNEI. CDR3 sequence reads: CASSAAVIDNNEQFF. DNA of the CDR3: TGTGCCAGCAGTGCTGCAGTAATTGACAATAATGAGCAGTTCTTC.

V gene TRBV5-6 combines with J gene TRBJ1-4, with TRBD1 matching over 9 bases. Germline CDR1 reads SGHDT; CDR2 reads YYEEEE. The J segment lost 6 bases and the V segment lost 2 bases, leaving 2 bases of the junction unmatched. The CDR3 runs 14 residues. In DNA, the CDR3 is TGTGCCAGCAGCTTACAGGGGGCGGATGAAAAACTGTTTTTT. Amino acid sequence: CASSLQGADEKLFF.

V usage is TRBV15 and J usage is TRBJ1-2, with 7 bases identical to TRBD1. Trimming at V came to 0 bases and at J to 8 bases, leaving 12 bases not matched to a gene. The CDR3 runs 16 residues. Germline CDR1 LNHNV, CDR2 YYDKDF (reference sequence). The CDR3 reads CATSRDGVGGIWGYTF. The CDR3 nucleotides read TGTGCCACCAGCAGAGATGGAGTAGGGGGCATATGGGGCTACACCTTC.

The chain combines TRBV29-1 with TRBJ2-7; possible D gene TRBD2, 5 bases. The CDR3 is 13 residues long. The V gene lost 7 bases and the J gene lost 3 bases, with 16 bases spanning the gap. Germline CDR1 is SQVTM and CDR2 is ANQGSEA. CDR3 residues: CSAEPGNGYEQYF. The CDR3 nucleotides are TGCAGCGCTGAGCCCGGGAATGGCTACGAGCAGTACTTC.